These T cell receptor beta chains were read from a single sample in a study of shared clonotypes between healthy human individuals. Generated by immunoSEQ multiplex PCR, the TCRdb table keeps only in-frame clones and is missing some. The table records about 1.5 million clones, roughly 95% of them present only once. The source material was naive CD4+ T cells sorted from blood. All receptors derive from a man aged 25 to 40 in good health. CDR3s include the opening cysteine and the closing phenylalanine or tryptophan. A D gene is named only where the DNA matches it firmly. A row's size may be missing; if present it is once, few, many or a size class.

>.|TRBJ2-7|TRBD1|TRBV27
TGTGCCAGCAGTTTATATCCAGGGGGATCCTACGAGCAGTACTTC
CASSLYPGGSYEQYF
>.|TRBJ2-7|TRBD2|TRBV7-3
TGTGCCAGCAGCTTGGAAGCGGGACTCTCCTACGAGCAGTACTTC
CASSLEAGLSYEQYF
>.|TRBJ1-5|.|TRBV27
TGTGCCAGCAGGGACTCACCAGCCGGGCCTGACAACCAGCCCCAGCATTTT
CASRDSPAGPDNQPQHF
>.|TRBJ1-4|.|TRBV7-8
TGTGCCAGCAGCTTAGCGGGGAGGGGAGGTGAAAAACTGTTTTTT
CASSLAGRGGEKLFF
>.|TRBJ1-2|.|TRBV10-2
TGCGCCAGCAGTGTGGGGGATGGGTCTAACTATGGCTACACCTTC
CASSVGDGSNYGYTF
>.|TRBJ2-7|.|TRBV27
TGTGCCAGCAGTCCTACAGGAACCTACGAGCAGTACTTC
CASSPTGTYEQYF
>.|TRBJ2-7|TRBD1|TRBV7-2
TGTGCCAGCAGCATGACAGGGATACCCTACGAGCAGTACTTC
CASSMTGIPYEQYF
>.|TRBJ1-2|.|TRBV29-1
TGCAGCGTTGACGGTCAGGGACAATATGGCTACACCTTC
CSVDGQGQYGYTF
>.|TRBJ1-4|.|TRBV5-1
TGCGCCAGCAGCTTGGGGGGGAATGAAAAACTGTTTTTT
CASSLGGNEKLFF
>.|TRBJ2-7|TRBD2|TRBV25-1
TGTGCCAGCAGTGATTTAACTAGCGGGAATCCTTACGAGCAGTACTTC
CASSDLTSGNPYEQYF
>.|TRBJ2-5|.|TRBV7-2
TGTGCCAGCAGCTTCCAGGGTACGGAGACCCAGTACTTC
CASSFQGTETQYF
>.|TRBJ1-3|.|TRBV7-9
TGTGCCAGCAGCCCCCTAGGTCTAAGGGGGTCTGGAAACACCATATATTTT
CASSPLGLRGSGNTIYF
>.|TRBJ1-1|TRBD1|TRBV2
TGTGCCAGCAGTGAATTGGGACAGCCCAAAGCTTTCTTT
CASSELGQPKAFF
>.|TRBJ2-3|.|TRBV5-4
TGTGCCAGCAGCTTGGATGGGGGCACAGATACGCAGTATTTT
CASSLDGGTDTQYF
>.|TRBJ1-2|.|TRBV2
TGTGCCAGCAGTGCCTCACACGGTCGTCTCGCCTATGGCTACACCTTC
CASSASHGRLAYGYTF
>.|TRBJ2-7|.|TRBV10-3
TGTGCCAGCAGGGCGACCTACGAGCAGTACTTC
CASRATYEQYF
>.|TRBJ2-3|.|TRBV5-1
TGCGCCAGCAGCTTGCCCACTAGCACAGATACGCAGTATTTT
CASSLPTSTDTQYF
>.|TRBJ2-3|TRBD2|TRBV4-3
TGCGCCAGCAGCCAAGGTGGCGGGAGTTTTGGCACAGATACGCAGTATTTT
CASSQGGGSFGTDTQYF
>.|TRBJ2-3|.|TRBV13
TGTGCCAGCAGCTTAAATGTGGTTAACCCGCAGTATTTT
CASSLNVVNPQYF
>.|TRBJ2-2|.|TRBV5-5
TGTGCCAGCAGTGTAAGTGACACCGGGGAGCTGTTTTTT
CASSVSDTGELFF
>.|TRBJ1-5|.|TRBV7-8
TGTGCCAGCAGCTTAAGGCCACAAGGGTTCCAGCCCCAGCATTTT
CASSLRPQGFQPQHF
>.|TRBJ2-7|TRBD1|TRBV6-5
TGTGCCAGCAGATTCGACAGGGTTAGACACGAGCAGTACTTC
CASRFDRVRHEQYF
>.|TRBJ2-7|.|TRBV29-1
TGCAGCGTTGTTTCTAGCACGTACGAGCAGTACTTC
CSVVSSTYEQYF
>once|TRBJ1-2|TRBD1|TRBV28
TGTGCCAGCAGGTTGGACAGGGCGATCTATGGCTACACCTTC
CASRLDRAIYGYTF
>.|TRBJ2-3|TRBD1|TRBV4-3
TGCGCCAGCAGCCAGCGACAGGGGTCGGCCTTCCCAGATACGCAGTATTTT
CASSQRQGSAFPDTQYF
>.|TRBJ2-1|.|TRBV2
TGTGCCAGCAGTTTGGGGCTATTGTACAATGAGCAGTTCTTC
CASSLGLLYNEQFF
>.|TRBJ2-1|TRBD2|TRBV5-1
TGCGCCAGCAGCTTCCTAGCGGGAACGAGCAATGAGCAGTTCTTC
CASSFLAGTSNEQFF
>.|TRBJ2-5|TRBD1|TRBV18
TGTGCCAGCTCACTACAGGGGTCGCAGACCCAGTACTTC
CASSLQGSQTQYF
>.|TRBJ1-2|TRBD1|TRBV18
TGTGCCAGCTCACCACTGGCCGTGACAGGGTTTAACTATGGCTACACCTTC
CASSPLAVTGFNYGYTF
>.|TRBJ1-4|.|TRBV28
TGTGCCAGCAGTTTAATCGGCTCCTCTGAAAAACTGTTTTTT
CASSLIGSSEKLFF
>.|TRBJ2-5|TRBD2|TRBV9
TGTGCCAGCAGCCTAACCCCCGGGACTAGCGGGAGACGGGGTGGAGAGACCCAGTACTTC
CASSLTPGTSGRRGGETQYF
>.|TRBJ2-3|TRBD1|TRBV19
TGTGCCAGTAGTCACAGGGGATTGGATACGCAGTATTTT
CASSHRGLDTQYF
>.|TRBJ1-1|.|TRBV2
TGTGCCAGCAGTGAGGCAGGGGAGTACACTGAAGCTTTCTTT
CASSEAGEYTEAFF
>.|TRBJ1-1|.|TRBV18
TGTGCCAGCTCACCTCAACAAATGAACACTGAAGCTTTCTTT
CASSPQQMNTEAFF
>.|TRBJ1-2|TRBD1|TRBV27
TGTGCCAGCAGTTTAGGGGGAACAGGGGACGGCTACACCTTC
CASSLGGTGDGYTF